This T cell receptor (beta chain) derives from a study of T cells in Graves' hyperthyroidism and ophthalmopathy (dated by TCRdb to between 2017 and 2020). For context, the study as a whole: Peripheral blood samples were taken at the time of initial diagnosis, prior to any treatment. To identify TCR V-J signatures that set the groups apart, the researchers used a discovery cohort of about a hundred patients, made up of fewer than 50 with Graves' ophthalmopathy and about 55 with stable Graves' hyperthyroidism. An independent validation cohort of around 20 hyperthyroidism patients and approximately 15 patients who later progressed to ophthalmopathy tested prospective prediction of ophthalmopathy. For training and testing, the 100 patients in the discovery cohort were randomly divided in a 7:3 ratio. In several Graves' hyperthyroidism patients, the study also compared T-cell repertoires from thyroid tissue with T-cell repertoires from blood. After blood sampling, hyperthyroidism patients were treated with methimazole at a starting dose of 30 mg daily, and ophthalmopathy patients were treated with high-dose intravenous methylprednisolone. According to the paper, TCR Vbeta CDR3 sequencing was carried out on 135 peripheral blood samples, which came from fewer than 50 ophthalmopathy, roughly 75 hyperthyroidism and 17 progressor patients. The study at large found these results: In validation, progression to ophthalmopathy was predicted by the model with 65% to 71% sensitivity and under 85% specificity, a median of approximately 7.1 months before onset. No statistical method was used to fix the sample size in advance, and group allocation was not hidden from the investigators. Blood samples also contained most of the expanded thyroid clonotypes (frequency above 0.001), which suggests that blood repertoires may reflect thyroid immune responses. A 13 V-J signature model separated ophthalmopathy from stable hyperthyroidism, with over 85% sensitivity and just under 84% specificity in cross-validation and 80%/75% in testing.

V is clipped by 1 base and J by 2 bases, and the sequence between their germline boundaries is 14 bases long. Per the germline V gene, SGHTA is the CDR1 and FQGNSA is the CDR2. Counted from cysteine to phenylalanine, this CDR3 has 16 amino acids. Only the CDR3 portion is preserved as DNA: 48 bases, with reading frame beginning at the first base. The table lists this clonotype with a few counts. Its binding antigen is unknown. One base away there is no much larger clone; base qualities are not given. Stable Graves' hyperthyroidism was defined as the absence of progression to ophthalmopathy over 18 months of follow-up. Hyperthyroidism patients were aged 18 to 65 years and newly diagnosed, with disease duration of less than 2 months. Patients with uncontrolled infections, other autoimmune diseases, pregnancy or lactation were excluded. Diagnoses were based on clinical symptoms, serum thyroxine and TRAb, thyroid ultrasound and orbital computed tomography. Ficoll-Paque density gradient centrifugation was used to isolate PBMCs from about 9.4 ml of fresh peripheral blood. Total RNA was extracted with Trizol reagent, and quality was checked on an Agilent 2100 Bioanalyzer.

TCR beta CDR3 regions were amplified from RNA transcripts. For the first round of RT-PCR on the TCR CDR3, the HTBI primer set was used together with the Qiagen OneStep RT-PCR kit. Libraries were constructed in a second round of multiplex PCR, after which size selection and purification were performed. The libraries were sequenced on an Illumina HiSeq2000 using paired-end 100 bp reads. For the original study's pipeline: SOAPnuke was used to process the raw data, removing reads that contained adapters or uncalled bases, had a mean Phred below 15, or lacked an exact match to the constant primer or identifier. COPE v1.2.5 was used to merge high-quality paired reads, and clonotypes were defined as unique nucleotide sequences. MiTCR v1.1 was used to align clonotypes to the IMGT TRBV, TRBD and TRBJ reference segments. Only V-J combinations with frequency above 0.0001, covering approximately 99% of repertoires, were analysed. A TCS score was defined as the ratio between F50 (clonal expansion) and ExV (chaos), using BLOSUM62-based TCRdist between CDR3 peptides within each V-J. Welch's t-statistics and random forest reduced around 510 V-J features to fewer than 15, which were used in a naive Bayes classifier (R e1071). The public reads were run again by TCRdb, first through fastp at Q25 and then through MiXCR, and only productive beta chains were kept. Each CDR3 protein appears once, grouped with its most common genes and DNA. These V and J calls are TCRdb output, not the study's own analysis. The sample yields some 420,000 distinct CDR3 sequences; roughly 13% were counted once. The ten largest clones add up to 5% to 6% of the sample.

Sequences were obtained from blood. The source of this sequence is a woman aged 18-29 years with Graves' hyperthyroidism. The chain was built from TRBV7-2 and TRBJ1-1; a weak D assignment points to TRBD1 (6 bases agree). The CDR3 region: CASSLVPEGTNTEAFF. The nucleotide sequence reads as follows: TGTGCCAGCAGCTTAGTCCCAGAGGGGACAAACACTGAAGCTTTCTTT.